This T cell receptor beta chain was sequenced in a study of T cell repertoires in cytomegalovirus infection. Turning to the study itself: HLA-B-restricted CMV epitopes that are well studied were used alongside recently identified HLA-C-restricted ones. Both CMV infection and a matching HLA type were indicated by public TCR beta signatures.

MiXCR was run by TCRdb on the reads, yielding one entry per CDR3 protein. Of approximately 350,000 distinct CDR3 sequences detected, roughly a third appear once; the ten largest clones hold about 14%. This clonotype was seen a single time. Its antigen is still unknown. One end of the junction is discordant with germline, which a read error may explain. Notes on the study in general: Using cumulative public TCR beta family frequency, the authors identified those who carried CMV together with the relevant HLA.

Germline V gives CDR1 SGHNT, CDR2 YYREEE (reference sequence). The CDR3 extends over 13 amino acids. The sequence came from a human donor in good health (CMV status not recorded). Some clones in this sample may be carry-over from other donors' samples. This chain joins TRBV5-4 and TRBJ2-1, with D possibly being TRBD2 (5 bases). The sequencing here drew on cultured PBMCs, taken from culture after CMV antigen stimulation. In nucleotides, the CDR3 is TGTGCCAGCACCTTGGTAGCGTCCCAAGAGCAGTTCTTC. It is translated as CASTLVASQEQFF.